The 8 T cell receptor beta chains given below trace back to one sample, sequenced in a study of identifying expanded T cells in peripheral blood. Only in-frame clones appear in the TCRdb table, and some are missing; sequencing was by immunoSEQ multiplex PCR. The top ten clones hold roughly 17% of a sample with under 130,000 clones, about 89% of them seen once. The specimen was blood. These receptors all come from a person aged 18-69 years in good health.

This chain uses TRBV18 with TRBJ2-7; maybe TRBD2 (6 bases). The CDR3 consists of 18 residues. CDR1 and CDR2 (germline): KGHSH, LQKENI. Trimming took off 1 base at V and 0 bases at J, with 19 bases between the two ends. The CDR3 region is CASSPQRAHRVSSYEQYF. CDR3 DNA: TGTGCCAGCTCACCACAGCGGGCGCATCGGGTTAGCTCCTACGAGCAGTACTTC. Filled out from reference TRBV18 and TRBJ2-7, the complete variable domain reads NAGVMQNPRHLVRRRGQEARLRCSPMKGHSHVYWYRQLPEEGLKFMVYLQKENIIDESGMPKERFSAEFPKEGPSILRIQQVVRGDSAAYFCASSPQRAHRVSSYEQYFGPGTRLTVT.

The chain combines TRBV28 with TRBJ1-1; weak D call: TRBD1 (5 bases). CDR1 MDHEN and CDR2 SYDVKM come from the germline V gene. The CDR3 spans 15 residues. Trimming left V 2 bases short and J 2 bases short, with 12 bases between. The CDR3 sequence is CASSLSSGYNTEAFF. CDR3 in DNA: TGTGCCAGCAGTTTAAGCTCAGGGTATAACACTGAAGCTTTCTTT.

Only one count was recorded for this clone. Here the CDR3 DNA reads TGTGCCAGCAGCCACCCGACAGGGCTTTACTACGAGCAGTACTTC. Translated: CASSHPTGLYYEQYF. J is TRBJ2-7 and V is TRBV21-1; no check of the table's D call, TRBD1, against the DNA was made. TRBV21-1 is a documented pseudogene. This CDR3 is 15 amino acids long.

The V and J genes are TRBV7-2 and TRBJ2-5; 9 bases line up with TRBD1. Germline V lookup: CDR1 SGHTA, CDR2 FQGNSA. This CDR3 is 14 amino acids long. After removal of 0 bases from V and 4 bases from J, the junction contained 0 bases not matched to a gene. CDR3 nucleotide sequence: TGTGCCAGCAGCTTAGCGGACAGGGGAGAGACCCAGTACTTC. This codes for CASSLADRGETQYF. The full variable domain, rest sourced from reference TRBV7-2 and TRBJ2-5, is GAGVSQSPSNKVTEKGKDVELRCDPISGHTALYWYRQSLGQGLEFLIYFQGNSAPDKSGLPSDRFSAERTGGSVSTLTIQRTQQEDSAVYLCASSLADRGETQYFGPGTRLLVL.

The rearrangement links TRBV9 to TRBJ2-1; D is ambiguous. The germline V gene has CDR1 SGDLS and CDR2 YYNGEE. V lost 0 bases and J 3 bases, leaving 1 base between the germline ends. The CDR3 extends over 12 amino acids. DNA for the CDR3: TGTGCCAGCAGCGTAGTCTACAATGAGCAGTTCTTC. It specifies CASSVVYNEQFF.

This sequence joins TRBV7-2 and TRBJ2-7; 9 bases align to TRBD2. Germline V gene data show CDR1 as SGHTA and CDR2 as FQGNSA. Trimming took 4 bases from V and 4 from J; bases not matched to a gene: 5. This CDR3 comprises 14 residues. The DNA of the CDR3 is TGTGCCAGCAGCTCGGGACTAGCCAGGTACGAGCAGTACTTC. Protein sequence: CASSSGLARYEQYF.

The V gene is TRBV7-2, the J gene TRBJ1-5; D call uncertain. The CDR3 is made up of 13 amino acids. V gave up 1 base and J gave up 6 bases, with 7 bases separating them. Per the germline V gene, CDR1 is SGHTA and CDR2 is FQGNSA. The CDR3 nucleotides read TGTGCCAGCAGCTTAGAAAAGGCTCAGCCCCAGCATTTT. It encodes CASSLEKAQPQHF.

The chain is built from TRBV29-1 and TRBJ2-3, with a tentative D call TRBD1 (6 bases). The CDR3 spans 14 residues. The V and J ends lost 4 bases and 6 bases respectively, with 17 bases between them. The germline V gene has CDR1 SQVTM and CDR2 ANQGSEA. CDR3 region: CSVATGSALDTQYF. The CDR3 DNA reads TGCAGCGTTGCCACAGGGTCTGCGCTCGATACGCAGTATTTT.